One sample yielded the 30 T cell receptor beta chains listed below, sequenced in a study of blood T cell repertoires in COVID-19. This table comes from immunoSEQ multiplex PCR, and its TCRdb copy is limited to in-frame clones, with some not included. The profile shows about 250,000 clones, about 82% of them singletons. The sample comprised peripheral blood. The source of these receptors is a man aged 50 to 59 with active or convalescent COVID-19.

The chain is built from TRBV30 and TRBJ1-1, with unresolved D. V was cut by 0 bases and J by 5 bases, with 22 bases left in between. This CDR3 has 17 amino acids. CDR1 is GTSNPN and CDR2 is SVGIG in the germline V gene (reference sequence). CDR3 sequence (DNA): TGTGCCTGGAGTGTAACCCCTGGAGCGCCAGATGGGACTGAAGCTTTCTTT. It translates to CAWSVTPGAPDGTEAFF.

The CDR3 region is CASSFRTLRTEAFF. CDR3 DNA sequence: TGTGCCAGCAGCTTTCGGACACTTCGCACTGAAGCTTTCTTT. This chain uses TRBV5-8 with TRBJ1-1; the D gene is possibly TRBD1 (5 bases). Trimming left V 2 bases short and J 4 bases short, with 12 bases between. CDR3 size: 14 residues. The germline CDR1 and CDR2 sequences are SGHTS and YDEGEE.

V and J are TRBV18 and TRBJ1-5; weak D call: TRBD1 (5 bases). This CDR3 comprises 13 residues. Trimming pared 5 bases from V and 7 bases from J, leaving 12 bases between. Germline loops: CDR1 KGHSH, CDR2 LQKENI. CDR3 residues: CASSADKGQPQHF. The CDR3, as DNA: TGTGCCAGCTCAGCGGACAAAGGCCAGCCCCAGCATTTT.

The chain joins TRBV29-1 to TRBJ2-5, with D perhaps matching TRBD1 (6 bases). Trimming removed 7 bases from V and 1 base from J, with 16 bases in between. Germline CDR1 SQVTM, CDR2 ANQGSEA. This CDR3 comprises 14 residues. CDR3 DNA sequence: TGCAGCGGCAAACGGGACACCAGCCAAGAGACCCAGTACTTC. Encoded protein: CSGKRDTSQETQYF.

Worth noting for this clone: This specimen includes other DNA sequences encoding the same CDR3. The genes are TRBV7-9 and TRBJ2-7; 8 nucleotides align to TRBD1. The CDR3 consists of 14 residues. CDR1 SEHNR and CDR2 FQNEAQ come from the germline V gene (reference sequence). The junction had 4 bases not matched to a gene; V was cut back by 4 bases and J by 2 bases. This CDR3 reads CASSSGTGTYEQYF. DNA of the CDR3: TGTGCCAGCAGCTCCGGGACAGGTACCTACGAGCAGTACTTC.

For the CDR3, the DNA is TGTGCCAGCAGCCCACATGTAGCGGGAATATTCGCAGATACGCAGTATTTT. Its protein product is CASSPHVAGIFADTQYF. J is TRBJ2-3 and V is TRBV14, with 8 bases fitting TRBD2. Trimming at V came to 4 bases and at J to 4 bases, leaving 13 bases not matched to a gene. In germline, CDR1 is SGHDN, CDR2 FVKESK. CDR3 size: 17 residues.

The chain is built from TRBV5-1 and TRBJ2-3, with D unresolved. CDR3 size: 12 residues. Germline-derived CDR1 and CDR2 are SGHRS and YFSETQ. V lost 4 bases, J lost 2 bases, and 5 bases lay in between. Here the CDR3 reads CASSLLTDTQYF. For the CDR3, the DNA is TGCGCCAGCAGCCTCCTCACAGATACGCAGTATTTT.

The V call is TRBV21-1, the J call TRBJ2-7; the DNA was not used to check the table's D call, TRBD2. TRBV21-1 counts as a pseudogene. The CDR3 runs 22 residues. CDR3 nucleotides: TGTGCCAGCAGCAAAGCCGGGAGGATGTCAGGACGATCGCATAAGGAAGCCTACGAGCAGTACTTC. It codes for CASSKAGRMSGRSHKEAYEQYF.

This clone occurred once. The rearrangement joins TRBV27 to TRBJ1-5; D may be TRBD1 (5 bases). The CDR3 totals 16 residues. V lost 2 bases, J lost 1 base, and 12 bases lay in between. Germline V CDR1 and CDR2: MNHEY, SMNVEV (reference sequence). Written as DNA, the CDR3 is TGTGCCAGCAGTTTAGGGGCAGGAGTCAGCAATCAGCCCCAGCATTTT. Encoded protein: CASSLGAGVSNQPQHF.

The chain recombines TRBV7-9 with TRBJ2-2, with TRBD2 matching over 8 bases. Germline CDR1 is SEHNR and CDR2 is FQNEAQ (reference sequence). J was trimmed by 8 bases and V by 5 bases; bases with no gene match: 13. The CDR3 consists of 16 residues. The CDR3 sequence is CASSPTPAGVWGELFF. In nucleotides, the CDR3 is TGTGCCAGCAGCCCAACCCCAGCGGGAGTATGGGGGGAGCTGTTTTTT.

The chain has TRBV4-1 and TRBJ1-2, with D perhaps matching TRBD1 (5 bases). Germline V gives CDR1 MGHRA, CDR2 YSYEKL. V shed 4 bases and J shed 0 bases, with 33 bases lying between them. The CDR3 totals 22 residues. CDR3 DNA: TGCGCCAGCAGCCCGTCAAGTGGGGGTGGAGGGTCGATGGTTGGTCCTAACTATGGCTACACCTTC. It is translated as CASSPSSGGGGSMVGPNYGYTF.

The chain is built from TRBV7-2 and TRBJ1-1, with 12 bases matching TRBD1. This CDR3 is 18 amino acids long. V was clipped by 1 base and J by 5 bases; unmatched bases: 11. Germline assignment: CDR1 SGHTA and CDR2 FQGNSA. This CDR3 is CASSLGRGQGARGTEAFF. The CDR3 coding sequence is TGTGCCAGCAGCTTAGGAAGGGGACAGGGGGCGCGGGGGACTGAAGCTTTCTTT.

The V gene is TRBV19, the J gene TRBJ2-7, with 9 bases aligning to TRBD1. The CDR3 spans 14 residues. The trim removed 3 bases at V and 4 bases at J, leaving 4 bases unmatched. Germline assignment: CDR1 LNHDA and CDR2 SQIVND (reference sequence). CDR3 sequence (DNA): TGTGCCAGTAGTATGGGACAGGGTCCATACGAGCAGTACTTC. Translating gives CASSMGQGPYEQYF.

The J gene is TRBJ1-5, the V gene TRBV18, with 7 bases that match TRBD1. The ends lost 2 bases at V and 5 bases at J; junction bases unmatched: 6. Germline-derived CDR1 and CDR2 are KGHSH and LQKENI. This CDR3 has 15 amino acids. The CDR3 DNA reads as TGTGCCAGCTCACCAAGTAGGGACAGCCATCAGCCCCAGCATTTT. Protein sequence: CASSPSRDSHQPQHF.

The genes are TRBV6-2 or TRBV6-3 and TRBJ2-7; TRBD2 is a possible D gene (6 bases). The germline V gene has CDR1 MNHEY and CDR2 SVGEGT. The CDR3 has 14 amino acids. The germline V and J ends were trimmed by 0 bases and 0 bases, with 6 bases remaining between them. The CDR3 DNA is TGTGCCAGCAGTTACTCGGGGGGCTCCTACGAGCAGTACTTC. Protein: CASSYSGGSYEQYF.

Here the CDR3 DNA reads TGTGCCAGCAAGGAGGTGGTGGGGACTGAAGCTTTCTTT. Encoded protein: CASKEVVGTEAFF. The V call is TRBV2, the J call TRBJ1-1; no reliable D call. V dropped 7 bases and J dropped 5 bases, with 14 bases sitting between them. CDR1 is SNHLY, CDR2 FYNNEI, per germline. The CDR3 spans 13 residues.

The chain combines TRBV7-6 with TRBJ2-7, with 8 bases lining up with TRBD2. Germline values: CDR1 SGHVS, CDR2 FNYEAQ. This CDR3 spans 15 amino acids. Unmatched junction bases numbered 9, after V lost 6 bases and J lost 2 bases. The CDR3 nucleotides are TGTGCCAGCAGTCGTAGCGGGACTCGCGCCTACGAGCAGTACTTC. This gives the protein CASSRSGTRAYEQYF.

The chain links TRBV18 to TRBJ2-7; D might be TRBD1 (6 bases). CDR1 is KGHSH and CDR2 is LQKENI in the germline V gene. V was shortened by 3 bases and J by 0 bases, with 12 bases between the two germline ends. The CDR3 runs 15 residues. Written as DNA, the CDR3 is TGTGCCAGCTCACCCCCCGACAGGTACTCCTACGAGCAGTACTTC. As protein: CASSPPDRYSYEQYF.

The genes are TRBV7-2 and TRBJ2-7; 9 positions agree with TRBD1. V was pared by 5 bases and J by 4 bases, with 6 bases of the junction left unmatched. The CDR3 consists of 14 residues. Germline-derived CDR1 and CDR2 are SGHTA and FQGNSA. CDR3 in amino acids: CASSPTGGGYEQYF. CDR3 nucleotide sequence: TGTGCCAGCAGCCCCACAGGGGGCGGTTACGAGCAGTACTTC. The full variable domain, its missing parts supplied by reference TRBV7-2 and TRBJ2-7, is GAGVSQSPSNKVTEKGKDVELRCDPISGHTALYWYRQSLGQGLEFLIYFQGNSAPDKSGLPSDRFSAERTGGSVSTLTIQRTQQEDSAVYLCASSPTGGGYEQYFGPGTRLTVT.

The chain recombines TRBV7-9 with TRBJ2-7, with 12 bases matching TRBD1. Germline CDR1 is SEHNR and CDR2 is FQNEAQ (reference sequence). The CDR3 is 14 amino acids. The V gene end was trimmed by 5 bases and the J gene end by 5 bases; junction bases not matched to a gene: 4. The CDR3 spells CASSPGQGADEQYF. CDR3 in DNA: TGTGCCAGCAGCCCGGGACAGGGGGCGGACGAGCAGTACTTC.

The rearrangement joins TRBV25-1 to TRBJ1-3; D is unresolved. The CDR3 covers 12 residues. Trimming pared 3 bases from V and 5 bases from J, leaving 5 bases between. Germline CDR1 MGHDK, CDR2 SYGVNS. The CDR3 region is CASSDLRNTIYF. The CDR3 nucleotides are TGTGCCAGCAGTGACCTAAGAAACACCATATATTTT.

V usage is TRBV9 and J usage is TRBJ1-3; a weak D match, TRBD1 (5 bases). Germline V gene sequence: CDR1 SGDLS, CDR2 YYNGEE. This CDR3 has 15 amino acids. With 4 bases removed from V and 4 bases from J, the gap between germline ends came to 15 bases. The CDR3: CASSPGEGRGNTIYF. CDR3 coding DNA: TGTGCCAGCAGCCCCGGGGAGGGGCGCGGAAACACCATATATTTT.

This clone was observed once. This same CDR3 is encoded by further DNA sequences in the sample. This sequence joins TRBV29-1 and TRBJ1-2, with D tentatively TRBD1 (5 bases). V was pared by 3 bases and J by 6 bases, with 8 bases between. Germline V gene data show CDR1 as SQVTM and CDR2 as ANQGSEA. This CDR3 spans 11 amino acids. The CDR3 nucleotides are TGCAGCGTTGAGGGCAGGGATGGCTACACCTTC. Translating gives CSVEGRDGYTF.

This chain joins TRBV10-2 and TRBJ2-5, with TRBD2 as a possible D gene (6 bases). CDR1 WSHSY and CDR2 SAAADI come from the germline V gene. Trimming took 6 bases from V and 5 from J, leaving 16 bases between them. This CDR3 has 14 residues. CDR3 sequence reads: CASRRASASETQYF. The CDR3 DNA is TGCGCCAGCAGGAGGGCTAGCGCGAGCGAGACCCAGTACTTC.

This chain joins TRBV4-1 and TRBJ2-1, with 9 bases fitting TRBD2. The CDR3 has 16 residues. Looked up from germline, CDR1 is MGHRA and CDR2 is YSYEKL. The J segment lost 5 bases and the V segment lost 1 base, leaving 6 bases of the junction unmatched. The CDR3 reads CASSQARLAANNEQFF. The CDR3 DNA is TGCGCCAGCAGCCAAGCGAGACTAGCGGCCAACAATGAGCAGTTCTTC.

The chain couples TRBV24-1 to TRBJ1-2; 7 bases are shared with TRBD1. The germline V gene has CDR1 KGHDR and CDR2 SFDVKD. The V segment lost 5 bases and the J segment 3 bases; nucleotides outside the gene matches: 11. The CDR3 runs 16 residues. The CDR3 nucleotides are TGTGCCACCAGTGTCGACAGGGATGAGTCGGACTATGGCTACACCTTC. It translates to CATSVDRDESDYGYTF.

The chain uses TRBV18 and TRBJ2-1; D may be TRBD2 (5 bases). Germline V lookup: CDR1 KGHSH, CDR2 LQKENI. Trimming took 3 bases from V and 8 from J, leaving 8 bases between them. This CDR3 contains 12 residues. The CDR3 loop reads CASSPTKYEQFF. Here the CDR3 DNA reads TGTGCCAGCTCACCGACTAAGTATGAGCAGTTCTTC.

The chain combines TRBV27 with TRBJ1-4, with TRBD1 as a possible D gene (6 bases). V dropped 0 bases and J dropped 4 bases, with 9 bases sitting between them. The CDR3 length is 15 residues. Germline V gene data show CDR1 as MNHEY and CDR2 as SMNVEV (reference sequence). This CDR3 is CASSLSDRYNEKLFF. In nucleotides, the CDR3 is TGTGCCAGCAGTTTATCCGACAGGTATAATGAAAAACTGTTTTTT.

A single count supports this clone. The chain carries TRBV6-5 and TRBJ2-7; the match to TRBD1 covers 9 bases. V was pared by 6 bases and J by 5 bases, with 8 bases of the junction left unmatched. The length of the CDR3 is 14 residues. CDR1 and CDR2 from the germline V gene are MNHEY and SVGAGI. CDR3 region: CASRPGTGLHEQYF. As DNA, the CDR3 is TGTGCCAGCAGACCCGGGACAGGGCTCCACGAGCAGTACTTC.

As DNA, the CDR3 is TGTGCCACCAGCGATCAGAGGACAGGACTCATCTATGGCTACACCTTC. It yields the protein CATSDQRTGLIYGYTF. The chain carries TRBV15 and TRBJ1-2; 7 bases agree with TRBD1. V gave up 5 bases and J gave up 4 bases; unmatched junction bases: 13. Germline CDR1 LNHNV, CDR2 YYDKDF (reference sequence). This CDR3 contains 16 residues.